Presented here are 23 T cell receptor beta chains from one specimen sequenced in a study of blood T cell repertoires in COVID-19. TCRdb's copy holds only in-frame clones and misses some; the assay was immunoSEQ multiplex PCR. The sample shows 250,000 to 300,000 clones, 70% to 90% of them seen only once. The specimen was peripheral blood. Receptor source: a man aged 50 to 60 with active or convalescent COVID-19.

The rearrangement joins TRBV7-9 to TRBJ2-7, with TRBD2 matching over 7 bases. This CDR3 spans 15 amino acids. Germline V CDR1 and CDR2: SEHNR, FQNEAQ (reference sequence). Losses at the gene ends were 5 bases for V and 3 bases for J; bases not matched to a gene: 10. CDR3 DNA: TGTGCCAGCAGCCCGCGGGGGACGGTAAACTACGAGCAGTACTTC. Its translation is CASSPRGTVNYEQYF. The full variable domain, in which reference TRBV7-9 and TRBJ2-7 provide the parts outside the CDR3, is DTGVSQNPRHKITKRGQNVTFRCDPISEHNRLYWYRQTLGQGPEFLTYFQNEAQLEKSRLLSDRFSAERPKGSFSTLEIQRTEQGDSAMYLCASSPRGTVNYEQYFGPGTRLTVT.

The gene calls are TRBV12-3 or TRBV12-4 and TRBJ2-1; 7 nucleotides align to TRBD1. The CDR3 totals 13 residues. The V and J ends lost 5 bases and 8 bases, in that order; junction bases with no gene match: 6. Here the CDR3 reads CASSNRGAHEQFF. CDR3 in DNA: TGTGCCAGCAGTAACAGGGGAGCACATGAGCAGTTCTTC.

V gene TRBV4-2 combines with J gene TRBJ2-2; TRBD2 matches 7 bases. With 0 bases clipped from V and 4 bases from J, the junction kept 8 bases outside the gene matches. Germline assignment: CDR1 LGHNA and CDR2 YNFKEQ. CDR3 length equals 17 residues. As DNA, the CDR3 is TGTGCCAGCAGCCAAGAGGGTGTGGCGGGAGCCACCGGGGAGCTGTTTTTT. Its translation is CASSQEGVAGATGELFF.

The V call is TRBV5-1, the J call TRBJ2-3, with TRBD2 identical over 10 bases. V lost 4 bases and J lost 6; bases outside the gene matches: 11. The CDR3 sequence is 16 residues long. The germline V gene encodes CDR1 SGHRS and CDR2 YFSETQ. The CDR3 region has the DNA TGCGCCAGCAGCCACCCCGGGACTAGCGTGGCGGATACGCAGTATTTT. Amino acids: CASSHPGTSVADTQYF. Looking up the rest from reference TRBV5-1 and TRBJ2-3 gives the full variable domain: KAGVTQTPRYLIKTRGQQVTLSCSPISGHRSVSWYQQTPGQGLQFLFEYFSETQRNKGNFPGRFSGRQFSNSRSEMNVSTLELGDSALYLCASSHPGTSVADTQYFGPGTRLTVL.

V is TRBV5-6 and J is TRBJ1-3; a possible D gene is TRBD1 (6 bases). Trimming removed 2 bases at V and 2 bases at J, with 8 bases between. Germline CDR1 reads SGHDT; CDR2 reads YYEEEE. The CDR3 contains 14 residues. CDR3 DNA: TGTGCCAGCAGCTTACAGGGAACTGGAAACACCATATATTTT. Its protein is CASSLQGTGNTIYF.

The chain recombines TRBV4-2 with TRBJ1-2, with D possibly matching TRBD1 (5 bases). This CDR3 spans 16 amino acids. With 0 bases removed from V and 8 bases from J, the gap between germline ends came to 19 bases. Germline lookup yields CDR1 LGHNA and CDR2 YNFKEQ. CDR3 DNA: TGTGCCAGCAGCCAAGAATTACACAGGAGCCCAGTAGGCTACACCTTC. Residues: CASSQELHRSPVGYTF.

This clone was observed a handful of times. V is TRBV7-8 and J is TRBJ2-1; the match to TRBD2 covers 7 bases. This CDR3 is 17 amino acids long. CDR1 and CDR2 from the germline V gene are SGHVS and FQNEAQ. J gave up 5 bases and V 0 bases, and 10 bases lay outside the gene matches. The CDR3 sequence: CASSLAAGDALNNEQFF. In DNA, the CDR3 is TGTGCCAGCAGCTTAGCCGCGGGGGACGCTCTGAACAATGAGCAGTTCTTC.

V and J are TRBV4-1 and TRBJ2-7; TRBD2 agrees at 9 bases. Germline V gene lookup returns CDR1 MGHRA and CDR2 YSYEKL. The CDR3 extends over 16 amino acids. Trimming cost V 0 bases and J 3 bases; bases outside gene matches: 6. The CDR3 sequence: CASSQDSSGRGYEQYF. CDR3 in DNA: TGCGCCAGCAGCCAAGATAGTAGCGGGAGAGGCTACGAGCAGTACTTC.

The CDR3 nucleotides are TGCGCCAGCAGCCAACCATCGGCAGGGGCGGGCAATGAGCAGTTCTTC. This encodes CASSQPSAGAGNEQFF. The chain carries TRBV4-1 and TRBJ2-1, with D perhaps TRBD1 (6 bases). The CDR3 extends over 16 amino acids. V lost 2 bases, J lost 6 bases, and 17 bases lay in between. From germline, CDR1 is MGHRA and CDR2 YSYEKL.

The J gene is TRBJ2-3, the V gene TRBV7-6; 10 bases match TRBD2. CDR1 and CDR2 from the germline V gene are SGHVS and FNYEAQ. The CDR3 sequence is 16 residues long. V was clipped by 5 bases and J by 1 base; unmatched bases: 6. CDR3 in DNA: TGTGCCAGCAGCCGAAGAGCGGGAGGGGGCACAGATACGCAGTATTTT. As protein: CASSRRAGGGTDTQYF. Combining the CDR3 with reference TRBV7-6 and TRBJ2-3 gives the whole variable domain GAGVSQSPRYKVTKRGQDVALRCDPISGHVSLYWYRQALGQGPEFLTYFNYEAQQDKSGLPNDRFSAERPEGSISTLTIQRTEQRDSAMYRCASSRRAGGGTDTQYFGPGTRLTVL.

The chain couples TRBV5-1 to TRBJ2-1; 7 bases are shared with TRBD2. The V and J ends lost 4 bases and 0 bases, in that order; junction bases with no gene match: 7. CDR3 length: 16 residues. Germline loops: CDR1 SGHRS, CDR2 YFSETQ. The CDR3, as DNA: TGCGCCAGCAGCACCTTAGCGGGTAGCTCCTACAATGAGCAGTTCTTC. Translation: CASSTLAGSSYNEQFF.

This chain connects TRBV11-2 to TRBJ1-4, with a weak D call TRBD1 (5 bases). Looked up from germline, CDR1 is SGHAT and CDR2 is FQNNGV. V was pared by 0 bases and J by 5 bases, with 13 bases between. The CDR3 spans 16 residues. The CDR3 protein is CASSLDRGKGNEKLFF. In DNA form, the CDR3 reads TGTGCCAGCAGCTTAGACCGGGGGAAGGGGAATGAAAAACTGTTTTTT. The full variable domain, with the rest looked up from reference TRBV11-2 and TRBJ1-4, is EAGVAQSPRYKIIEKRQSVAFWCNPISGHATLYWYQQILGQGPKLLIQFQNNGVVDDSQLPKDRFSAERLKGVDSTLKIQPAKLEDSAVYLCASSLDRGKGNEKLFFGSGTQLSVL.

V usage is TRBV11-2 and J usage is TRBJ2-5, with 7 bases identical to TRBD2. The CDR3 loop spans 16 amino acids. After removal of 6 bases from V and 7 bases from J, the junction contained 17 bases not matched to a gene. Per the germline V gene, CDR1 is SGHAT and CDR2 is FQNNGV. The CDR3 DNA follows: TGTGCCAGCAGTCCGTCGGGGGGAGCCCAGCAGGGGACCCAGTACTTC. Encoded protein: CASSPSGGAQQGTQYF.

The chain joins TRBV2 to TRBJ1-1; perhaps TRBD1 as D (6 bases). The CDR3 runs 17 residues. Trimming took 7 bases from V and 0 from J, leaving 21 bases between them. CDR1 and CDR2 from the germline V gene are SNHLY and FYNNEI. In DNA form, the CDR3 reads TGTGCCAGCATGGGGGGGCAAGGGACCTATATGAACACTGAAGCTTTCTTT. It specifies CASMGGQGTYMNTEAFF. The variable domain in full, completed from reference TRBV2 and TRBJ1-1, reads EPEVTQTPSHQVTQMGQEVILRCVPISNHLYFYWYRQILGQKVEFLVSFYNNEISEKSEIFDDQFSVERPDGSNFTLKIRSTKLEDSAMYFCASMGGQGTYMNTEAFFGQGTRLTVV.

The chain couples TRBV3-1 (or the pseudogene TRBV3-2) to TRBJ2-2, with a possible D match to TRBD1 (5 bases). V was shortened by 7 bases and J by 5 bases, with 8 bases between the two germline ends. Looked up from germline, CDR1 is LGHDT and CDR2 is YNNKEL (reference sequence). CDR3 length equals 12 residues. CDR3 DNA: TGTGCCAGCACCTCAGGGACCGGGGAGCTGTTTTTT. As protein: CASTSGTGELFF.

This chain connects TRBV7-2 to TRBJ1-2; D is undetermined. The CDR3 spans 14 residues. The V end lost 4 bases, the J end lost 4 bases, and 13 bases lay between the germline ends. In germline, CDR1 is SGHTA, CDR2 FQGNSA. The CDR3 is CASSSSRVPYGYTF. CDR3 sequence (DNA): TGTGCCAGCAGCTCAAGCCGGGTCCCCTATGGCTACACCTTC.

V usage is TRBV24-1 and J usage is TRBJ2-7; D gene unclear. There are 13 residues in the CDR3. From germline, CDR1 is KGHDR and CDR2 SFDVKD. Trimming shortened V by 6 bases and J by 0 bases, and 8 bases separated the two germline ends. The CDR3 protein is CATSRGNSYEQYF. As DNA, the CDR3 is TGTGCCACCAGTCGAGGCAACTCCTACGAGCAGTACTTC.

This rearrangement joins TRBV7-9 to TRBJ2-7; the match to TRBD1 covers 10 bases. Trimming removed 3 bases from V and 5 bases from J; junction bases left unmatched: 10. Germline lookup yields CDR1 SEHNR and CDR2 FQNEAQ (reference sequence). CDR3 size: 16 residues. The DNA for the CDR3 is TGTGCCAGCAGCTTCGGGACGGGACAGGGGAGAAACGAGCAGTACTTC. Amino acids: CASSFGTGQGRNEQYF. Complete variable domain (other parts from reference TRBV7-9 and TRBJ2-7): DTGVSQNPRHKITKRGQNVTFRCDPISEHNRLYWYRQTLGQGPEFLTYFQNEAQLEKSRLLSDRFSAERPKGSFSTLEIQRTEQGDSAMYLCASSFGTGQGRNEQYFGPGTRLTVT.

The genes are TRBV7-9 and TRBJ2-2, with D possibly matching TRBD1 (6 bases). Germline loops: CDR1 SEHNR, CDR2 FQNEAQ (reference sequence). This CDR3 has 16 residues. V was cut by 5 bases and J by 5 bases, with 18 bases left in between. For the CDR3, the DNA is TGTGCCAGCAGCCGCACCGGGACAATTAGGACCGGGGAGCTGTTTTTT. Its translation: CASSRTGTIRTGELFF.

V gene TRBV5-6 combines with J gene TRBJ1-1; no firm D call. CDR3 size: 12 residues. Germline values: CDR1 SGHDT, CDR2 YYEEEE. V was pared by 4 bases and J by 2 bases, with 6 bases between. CDR3 DNA sequence: TGTGCCAGCAGCCAGACTAACACTGAAGCTTTCTTT. Translation gives CASSQTNTEAFF.

The gene calls are TRBV5-6 and TRBJ1-5, with D uncertain. CDR3 length: 14 amino acids. Germline V gene lookup returns CDR1 SGHDT and CDR2 YYEEEE. V was cut by 1 base and J by 3 bases, with 8 bases left in between. DNA of the CDR3: TGTGCCAGCAGCTTGAGAACAGCCAATCAGCCCCAGCATTTT. It yields the protein CASSLRTANQPQHF.

The V and J genes are TRBV30 and TRBJ1-2; no definite D call. Trimming took 2 bases from V and 2 from J, leaving 12 bases between them. This CDR3 is 14 amino acids long. Germline V gene lookup returns CDR1 GTSNPN and CDR2 SVGIG (reference sequence). The CDR3 protein is CAWSPAGKNYGYTF. CDR3 DNA sequence: TGTGCCTGGAGTCCCGCAGGAAAAAACTATGGCTACACCTTC.

This clone came up a few times. The CDR3 region is CASSRGQGDGYTF. CDR3 nucleotides: TGCGCCAGCAGCCGCGGACAGGGGGACGGCTACACCTTC. J is TRBJ1-2 and V is TRBV5-1, with 10 bases that match TRBD1. Per the germline V gene, CDR1 is SGHRS and CDR2 is YFSETQ. J gave up 8 bases and V 4 bases, and 5 bases lay outside the gene matches. This CDR3 comprises 13 residues.